The sequence of this T cell receptor beta chain was determined in a study of blood T cell repertoires in COVID-19. Whole-study context: COVID-19 samples collected from the United States, Italy and Spain covered acute and convalescent phases. T cells, B-cell-depleted T cells, or PBMCs supplied cDNA or gDNA.

From germline, CDR1 is SNHLY and CDR2 FYNNEI. Trimming left V 4 bases short and J 0 bases short, with 15 bases between. The CDR3 covers 16 residues. Authors' analysis steps: Estimation of nucleated cell counts was performed using reference gene primer amplification. Clones were read by immunoSEQ multiplex PCR, and TCRdb kept only the in-frame ones, dropping some. V, J and clone size are those of that table, while D and trimming were read from the DNA. Of around 40,000 clones listed, around 95% are singletons. This TCR derives from a human donor with active COVID-19. The donor label of this sample is uncertain. Sequenced input: peripheral blood. The chain joins TRBV2 to TRBJ2-5; D is perhaps TRBD2 (6 bases). Here the CDR3 DNA reads TGTGCCAGCAGTGTAACGCTTCGCGGGAACCAAGAGACCCAGTACTTC. Translation gives CASSVTLRGNQETQYF.